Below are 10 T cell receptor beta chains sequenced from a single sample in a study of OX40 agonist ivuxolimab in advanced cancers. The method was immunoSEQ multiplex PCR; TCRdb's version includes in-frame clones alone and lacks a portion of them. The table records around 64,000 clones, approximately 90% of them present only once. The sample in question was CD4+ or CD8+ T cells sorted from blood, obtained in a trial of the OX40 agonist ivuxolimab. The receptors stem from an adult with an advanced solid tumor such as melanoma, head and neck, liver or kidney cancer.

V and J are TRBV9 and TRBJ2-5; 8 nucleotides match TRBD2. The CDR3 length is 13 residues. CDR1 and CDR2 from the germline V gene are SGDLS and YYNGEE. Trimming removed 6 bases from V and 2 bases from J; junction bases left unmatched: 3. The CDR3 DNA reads TGTGCCAGCAACGGCGGGGGGCAAGAGACCCAGTACTTC. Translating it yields CASNGGGQETQYF.

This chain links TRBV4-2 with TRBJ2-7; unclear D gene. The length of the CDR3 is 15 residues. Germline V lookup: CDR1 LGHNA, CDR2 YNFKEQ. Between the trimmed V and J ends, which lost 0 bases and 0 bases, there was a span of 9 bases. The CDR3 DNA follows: TGTGCCAGCAGCCAAGAGTCGTTTAGCTCCTACGAGCAGTACTTC. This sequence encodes CASSQESFSSYEQYF.

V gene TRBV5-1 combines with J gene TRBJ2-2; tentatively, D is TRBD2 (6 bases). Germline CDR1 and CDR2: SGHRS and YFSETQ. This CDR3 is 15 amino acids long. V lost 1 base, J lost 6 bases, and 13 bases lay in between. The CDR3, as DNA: TGCGCCAGCAGCTTGTTCGGGGGTACGTCCGGGGAGCTGTTTTTT. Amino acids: CASSLFGGTSGELFF.

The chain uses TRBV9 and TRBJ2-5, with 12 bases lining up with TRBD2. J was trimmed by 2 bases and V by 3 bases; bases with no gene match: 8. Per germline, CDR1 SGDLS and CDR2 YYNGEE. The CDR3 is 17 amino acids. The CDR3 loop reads CASSGLAGGPGQETQYF. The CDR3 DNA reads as TGTGCCAGCAGCGGGCTAGCGGGGGGGCCCGGACAAGAGACCCAGTACTTC.

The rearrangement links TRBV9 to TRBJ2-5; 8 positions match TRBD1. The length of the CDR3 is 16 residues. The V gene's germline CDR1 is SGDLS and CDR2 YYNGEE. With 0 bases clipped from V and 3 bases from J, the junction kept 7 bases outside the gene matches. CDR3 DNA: TGTGCCAGCAGCGTAGGAGGCAGGGGGCAAGAAGAGACCCAGTACTTC. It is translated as CASSVGGRGQEETQYF.

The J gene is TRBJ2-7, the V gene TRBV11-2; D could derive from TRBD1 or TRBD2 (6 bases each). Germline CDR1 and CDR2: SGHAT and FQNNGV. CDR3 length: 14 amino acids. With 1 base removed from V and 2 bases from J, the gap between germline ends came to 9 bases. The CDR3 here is CASSLAGEAYEQYF. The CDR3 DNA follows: TGTGCCAGCAGCTTAGCAGGGGAGGCCTACGAGCAGTACTTC.

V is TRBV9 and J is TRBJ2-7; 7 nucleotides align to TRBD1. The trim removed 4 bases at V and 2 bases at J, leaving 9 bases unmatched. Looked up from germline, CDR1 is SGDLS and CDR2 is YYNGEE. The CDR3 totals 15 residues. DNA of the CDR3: TGTGCCAGCAGCCCCGGACGGGACAGTCCCTACGAGCAGTACTTC. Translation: CASSPGRDSPYEQYF.

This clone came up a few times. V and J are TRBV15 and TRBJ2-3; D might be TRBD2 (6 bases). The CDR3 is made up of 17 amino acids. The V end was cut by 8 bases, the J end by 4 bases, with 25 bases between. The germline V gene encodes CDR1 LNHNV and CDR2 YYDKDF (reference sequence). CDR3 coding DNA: TGTGCCACCTCCCCGGTGGGGTCCGGGACTGGGTCAGATACGCAGTATTTT. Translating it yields CATSPVGSGTGSDTQYF.

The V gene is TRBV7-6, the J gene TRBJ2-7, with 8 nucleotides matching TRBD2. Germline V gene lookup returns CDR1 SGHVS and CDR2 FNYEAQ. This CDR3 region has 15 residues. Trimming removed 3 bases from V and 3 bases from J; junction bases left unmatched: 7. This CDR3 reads CASSFSGAPLYEQYF. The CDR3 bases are TGTGCCAGCAGCTTTAGCGGGGCCCCCCTCTACGAGCAGTACTTC.

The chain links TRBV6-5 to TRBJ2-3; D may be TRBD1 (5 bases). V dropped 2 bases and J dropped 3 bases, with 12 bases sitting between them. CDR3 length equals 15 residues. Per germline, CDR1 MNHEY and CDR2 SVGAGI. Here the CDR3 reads CASSYEVRGTDTQYF. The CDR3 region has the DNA TGTGCCAGCAGTTACGAGGTTAGGGGAACAGATACGCAGTATTTT.